This TCR beta chain was recovered during a study of T cells expressing NK-cell markers. This CDR3 spans 12 amino acids. TCRdb processed the 5' RACE reads again and assigns one entry to each CDR3 protein, with no DNA. Its clone listing holds about 380,000 distinct CDR3 sequences. The source of this sequence is a man aged 18 to 70 in good health. Sequenced input: blood T cells: a sorted CD56 or NKG2C T cell subset, CD4+ or CD8+ T cells, or bulk PBMC T cells (not recorded which). The V call is TRBV12-3 or TRBV12-4, the J call TRBJ2-1. CDR3 amino acids: CASRSKYNEQFF.